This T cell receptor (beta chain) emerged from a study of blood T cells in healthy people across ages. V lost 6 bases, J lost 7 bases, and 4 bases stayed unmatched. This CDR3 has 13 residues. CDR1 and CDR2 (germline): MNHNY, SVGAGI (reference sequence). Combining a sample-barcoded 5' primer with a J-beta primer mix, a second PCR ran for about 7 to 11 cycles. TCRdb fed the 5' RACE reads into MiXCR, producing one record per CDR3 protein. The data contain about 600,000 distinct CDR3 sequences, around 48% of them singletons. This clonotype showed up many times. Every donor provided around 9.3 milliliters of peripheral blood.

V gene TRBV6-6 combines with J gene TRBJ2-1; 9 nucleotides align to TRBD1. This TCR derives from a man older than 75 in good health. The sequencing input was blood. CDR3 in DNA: TGTGCCAGCAGGATGACAGGGGGTAATGAGCAGTTCTTC. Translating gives CASRMTGGNEQFF.